This paragraph reports one T cell receptor (beta chain). With 4 bases removed from V and 9 bases from J, the gap between germline ends came to 16 bases. In germline, CDR1 is MNHNS, CDR2 SASEGT. The CDR3 loop spans 13 amino acids. The data derive from a study of blood T cells in healthy people across ages. It was with a sample-barcoded 5' primer and a J-beta primer mix that a second PCR of roughly 6 to 11 cycles was run. There were at least 2.5 million CDR3-containing paired-end reads obtained from each sample. TCRdb used MiXCR to reprocess the 5' RACE reads, holding one entry per CDR3 protein. The repertoire has more than 800,000 distinct CDR3 sequences, around 30% of them found once; the top ten carry around 16%. In terms of origin and age, donors were healthy Caucasian individuals from Russia aged about 6 to 90.

The chain links TRBV6-1 to TRBJ2-7; either TRBD1 or TRBD2 may fit D (5 bases each). The sequenced material came from blood. The sequence derives from a woman of 80 years or more in good health. The CDR3 DNA follows: TGTGCCAGCAGTGGGACGGCCCGGGGCGGGCAGTACTTC. Translation: CASSGTARGGQYF.